This T cell receptor beta chain derives from a study of glioma-infiltrating T cells. Study-wide findings and caveats: Non-neoplastic patients had below-expected tissue-blood divergence, while all gliomas exceeded expectation. Only very few CDR3 sequences appeared in both tissue and blood.

This clonotype was observed at least ten times. Its antigen is unknown. The CDR3 has 15 amino acids. The germline V gene has CDR1 LGHNA and CDR2 YNFKEQ. With V trimmed by 4 bases and J by 8 bases, 8 bases remained unmatched. The iRepertoire nested amplicon-rescue multiplex PCR amplified TCR alpha and beta CDR3s from RNA. One-step reverse transcription and amplification started from roughly 100-400 ng of tissue mRNA or PBMC total RNA. TCRdb re-derived calls from the multiplex PCR reads in MiXCR, one entry per CDR3 protein. The sample includes about 110,000 distinct CDR3 sequences, less than 30% of them seen just once.

The V call is TRBV4-2, the J call TRBJ2-1; 10 bases are shared with TRBD2. The source is a human donor with low-grade glioma or glioblastoma, undergoing nonglioma brain surgery, or in good health (not recorded which). Source material: glioma tissue, nonneoplastic brain tissue, or PBMCs (not recorded which). As DNA, the CDR3 is TGTGCCAGCAGCCGAGAGCGGGAGGGAGGGCATGAGCAGTTCTTC. Protein: CASSREREGGHEQFF.